This is a list of T cell receptor beta chains from one sample in a study of blood T cell repertoires in COVID-19. Repertoires were generated with immunoSEQ multiplex PCR, while TCRdb's copy carries only in-frame clones and drops some. The table has 50,000 to 80,000 clones, around 90% seen once. The sequenced material came from peripheral blood. The receptors derive from a woman over 75 with active COVID-19. Both conserved end residues are part of each CDR3. Fields, in order: J gene, D gene, V gene, clone size, CDR3 protein, CDR3 DNA. A D gene is named only where the DNA matches it firmly. Rows give clone size only sometimes, using once, few, many, or a class for an expanded clone.

TRBJ2-3	TRBD2	TRBV7-8	.	CASRGGLAGEILDTQYF	TGTGCCAGCAGGGGGGGACTAGCGGGAGAGATCTTGGATACGCAGTATTTT
TRBJ1-4	.	TRBV7-9	.	CASSSGLPSNEKLFF	TGTGCCAGCAGCAGCGGACTCCCTTCGAATGAAAAACTGTTTTTT
TRBJ2-1	TRBD2	TRBV7-6	.	CASSLDAGAHNEQFF	TGTGCCAGCAGCTTGGATGCGGGAGCGCACAATGAGCAGTTCTTC
TRBJ1-5	.	TRBV2	.	CASSQTGHLQPQHF	TGTGCCAGCAGCCAAACAGGGCACCTCCAGCCCCAGCATTTT
TRBJ2-1	TRBD2	TRBV2	.	CASSVPERGNEQFF	TGTGCCAGCAGTGTGCCGGAGCGGGGAAATGAGCAGTTCTTC
TRBJ1-2	.	TRBV4-2	once	CASSQQGPLNPYGYTF	TGTGCCAGCAGCCAGCAGGGTCCCCTCAACCCTTATGGCTACACCTTC
TRBJ2-7	TRBD2	TRBV11-2	once	CASSSIAGEQYF	TGTGCCAGCAGCTCGATAGCGGGCGAGCAGTACTTC
TRBJ2-1	TRBD1	TRBV25-1	.	CASSAEDRGYNEQFF	TGTGCCAGCAGTGCAGAGGACAGGGGCTACAATGAGCAGTTCTTC
TRBJ2-2	TRBD2	TRBV9	.	CASRAGGNTGELFF	TGTGCCAGCAGAGCGGGGGGGAACACCGGGGAGCTGTTTTTT
TRBJ2-3	TRBD1	TRBV7-9	.	CASSKGQAYTDTQYF	TGTGCCAGCAGCAAGGGACAGGCATACACAGATACGCAGTATTTT
TRBJ2-1	TRBD2	TRBV7-6	.	CASRAGTSGFNEQFF	TGTGCCAGCAGAGCCGGGACTAGCGGTTTCAATGAGCAGTTCTTC
TRBJ1-2	.	TRBV29-1	.	CSVPVGPGESGSGYTF	TGCAGCGTTCCGGTCGGTCCAGGGGAGTCGGGCAGTGGCTACACCTTC
TRBJ2-3	.	TRBV5-1	once	CASSRRQGARAGVPVLGGDTQYF	TGCGCCAGCAGTCGGCGGCAGGGGGCTCGGGCGGGAGTTCCAGTCCTTGGTGGGGATACGCAGTATTTT
TRBJ1-5	.	TRBV6-1	.	CASSESPGHSNQPQHF	TGTGCCAGCAGTGAAAGCCCGGGACATAGCAATCAGCCCCAGCATTTT
TRBJ2-1	TRBD1	TRBV12-3/TRBV12-4	.	CASSRTGVEQFF	TGTGCCAGCAGTCGGACAGGGGTTGAGCAGTTCTTC
TRBJ2-2	.	TRBV5-6	.	CASSLDRGTGELFF	TGTGCCAGCAGCTTGGATCGGGGCACCGGGGAGCTGTTTTTT
TRBJ1-4	.	TRBV3-1/TRBV3-2	.	CASSPLTTGREEKLFF	TGTGCCAGCAGCCCACTCACGACCGGGCGGGAAGAAAAACTGTTTTTT
TRBJ2-5	TRBD2	TRBV19	once	CASRTNGLAGGEETQYF	TGTGCCAGTAGAACGAACGGACTAGCGGGGGGAGAAGAGACCCAGTACTTC
TRBJ1-2	TRBD1	TRBV2	.	CASTEVPGQGYGYTF	TGTGCCAGCACGGAAGTACCGGGACAGGGTTATGGCTACACCTTC
TRBJ2-7	TRBD2	TRBV6-5	.	CASSYGGGTPYEQYF	TGTGCCAGCAGTTACGGGGGGGGTACACCCTACGAGCAGTACTTC
TRBJ2-1	TRBD2	TRBV3-1/TRBV3-2	.	CASSQAGTSGYNEQFF	TGTGCCAGCAGCCAGGCCGGGACTAGCGGCTACAATGAGCAGTTCTTC
TRBJ1-1	TRBD1	TRBV4-1	.	CASSQGTGLNTEAFF	TGCGCCAGCAGCCAGGGGACAGGTCTCAACACTGAAGCTTTCTTT